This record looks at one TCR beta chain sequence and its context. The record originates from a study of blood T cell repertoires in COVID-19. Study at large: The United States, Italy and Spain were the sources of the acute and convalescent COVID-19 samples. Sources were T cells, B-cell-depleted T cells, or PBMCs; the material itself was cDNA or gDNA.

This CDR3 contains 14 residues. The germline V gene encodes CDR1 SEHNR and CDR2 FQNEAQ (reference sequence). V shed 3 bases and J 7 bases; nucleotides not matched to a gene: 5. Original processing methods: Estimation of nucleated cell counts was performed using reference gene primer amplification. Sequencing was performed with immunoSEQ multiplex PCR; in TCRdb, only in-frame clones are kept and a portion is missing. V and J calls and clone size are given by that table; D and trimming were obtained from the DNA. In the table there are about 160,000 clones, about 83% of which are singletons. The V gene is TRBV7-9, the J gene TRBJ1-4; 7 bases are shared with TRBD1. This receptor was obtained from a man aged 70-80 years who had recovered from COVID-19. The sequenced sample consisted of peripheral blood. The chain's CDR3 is CASSFDRDFEKLFF. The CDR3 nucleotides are TGTGCCAGCAGCTTCGACAGGGATTTTGAAAAACTGTTTTTT.